One sample yielded the 17 T cell receptor beta chains listed below, sequenced in a study of CD8 T cells in Susac syndrome (dated by TCRdb to between 2017 and 2020). Library creation used the immunoSEQ multiplex PCR assay. RNA was extracted using the RNeasy kit, and roughly 0.45 to 1 microgram was reverse transcribed with random hexamers. The public reads were reprocessed in TCRdb via fastp at Q25 and MiXCR, keeping in-frame beta chains. Merged by CDR3 protein, the rows form single entries marked with the most common genes and DNA. The sample records around 280,000 distinct CDR3 sequences, 80% to 90% of which are singletons. Of the sample, approximately 0.12% falls within the top ten clones. The sample was CD8+ T cells from PBMCs. The receptor set was obtained from a human donor with multiple sclerosis.

The V and J genes are TRBV27 and TRBJ1-5, with 9 bases fitting TRBD1. V dropped 7 bases and J dropped 6; count of bases not matched to a gene: 13. Germline CDR1 is MNHEY and CDR2 is SMNVEV (reference sequence). The CDR3 is 16 residues long. The CDR3 protein is CASNPSGTGTFQPQHF. The CDR3 DNA follows: TGTGCCAGCAACCCGTCCGGGACAGGGACGTTTCAGCCCCAGCATTTT.

This clonotype was detected only a few times. CDR3: CSARELAGVYEQYF. In nucleotides, the CDR3 is TGCAGTGCTAGAGAACTAGCGGGCGTCTACGAGCAGTACTTC. The rearrangement uses TRBV20-1 and TRBJ2-7, with 9 bases aligning to TRBD2. V was clipped by 0 bases and J by 3 bases; unmatched bases: 3. This CDR3 is 14 amino acids long. Germline values: CDR1 DFQATT, CDR2 SNEGSKA (reference sequence).

The rearrangement joins TRBV7-9 to TRBJ1-2, with 10 nucleotides matching TRBD1. The germline CDR1 and CDR2 sequences are SEHNR and FQNEAQ (reference sequence). V was pared by 7 bases and J by 7 bases, with 6 bases of the junction left unmatched. The CDR3 extends over 13 amino acids. The CDR3 is CASNGQGERGYTF. In DNA form, the CDR3 reads TGTGCCAGCAATGGACAGGGGGAGCGTGGCTACACCTTC.

This chain joins TRBV28 and TRBJ2-4; 11 bases agree with TRBD2. Germline loops: CDR1 MDHEN, CDR2 SYDVKM. Germline trimming cut 0 bases from V and 7 bases from J; bases unmatched to any gene: 5. CDR3 length equals 16 residues. CDR3 protein: CASSLWTSGEGNIQYF. CDR3 sequence (DNA): TGTGCCAGCAGTTTATGGACTAGCGGGGAGGGGAACATTCAGTACTTC.

This sequence joins TRBV27 and TRBJ2-3; D may correspond to TRBD1 or TRBD2 (6 bases each). Germline lookup yields CDR1 MNHEY and CDR2 SMNVEV (reference sequence). CDR3 length: 14 residues. Trimming removed 2 bases from V and 4 bases from J, with 10 bases in between. The CDR3 coding sequence is TGTGCCAGCAGTTTAAGGGGGGAGGCAGATACGCAGTATTTT. Amino acids: CASSLRGEADTQYF.

The rearrangement uses TRBV6-5 and TRBJ2-7; tentatively, D is TRBD2 (5 bases). The CDR3 is 16 amino acids. Germline CDR1 MNHEY, CDR2 SVGAGI. Trimming removed 3 bases from V and 4 bases from J, with 19 bases in between. CDR3 sequence: CASSYLGVKRRYEQYF. CDR3 bases: TGTGCCAGCAGTTATCTCGGAGTGAAGCGGAGGTACGAGCAGTACTTC.

The chain employs TRBV10-3 and TRBJ2-5, with D perhaps TRBD1 or TRBD2 (5 bases each). The CDR3 sequence is 16 residues long. V was clipped by 0 bases and J by 3 bases, with 14 bases between them. Per the germline V gene, CDR1 is ENHRY and CDR2 is SYGVKD. In nucleotides, the CDR3 is TGTGCCATCAGTGAGTCGATAGGGACCCTGAAAGAGACCCAGTACTTC. Protein sequence: CAISESIGTLKETQYF.

The chain has TRBV4-2 and TRBJ2-1, with 7 bases fitting TRBD2. Germline CDR1 reads LGHNA; CDR2 reads YNFKEQ. Trimming removed 1 base from V and 5 bases from J; junction bases left unmatched: 2. The CDR3 loop spans 14 amino acids. In nucleotides, the CDR3 is TGTGCCAGCAGCCAAGTGGGGGGGAACAATGAGCAGTTCTTC. This codes for CASSQVGGNNEQFF.

The J gene is TRBJ1-1, the V gene TRBV12-3 or TRBV12-4; no clear D gene. The CDR3 contains 13 residues. The germline V and J ends were trimmed by 6 bases and 6 bases, with 14 bases remaining between them. CDR3 loop: CASSPKSGSEAFF. CDR3 DNA sequence: TGTGCCAGCAGCCCAAAATCTGGATCTGAAGCTTTCTTT.

This chain connects TRBV28 to TRBJ1-2; 7 bases are shared with TRBD1. Trimming cost V 4 bases and J 8 bases; bases outside gene matches: 13. The CDR3 loop spans 15 amino acids. Germline V CDR1 and CDR2: MDHEN, SYDVKM. The CDR3 loop reads CASSSGGQAFGGYTF. The CDR3 DNA sequence: TGTGCCAGCAGTTCCGGTGGACAGGCGTTTGGAGGCTACACCTTC.

This sequence joins TRBV7-8 and TRBJ2-3; TRBD2 agrees at 11 bases. Germline assignment: CDR1 SGHVS and CDR2 FQNEAQ. The CDR3 is 17 amino acids. V dropped 4 bases and J dropped 3; count of bases not matched to a gene: 9. The CDR3 loop is CASSSPLAGVRTDTQYF. For the CDR3, the DNA is TGTGCCAGCAGCTCACCACTAGCGGGAGTGAGGACAGATACGCAGTATTTT.

V is TRBV18 and J is TRBJ1-6, with D hard to call. The CDR3 length is 15 residues. The V gene's germline CDR1 is KGHSH and CDR2 LQKENI. The V end lost 3 bases, the J end lost 6 bases, and 12 bases lay between the germline ends. DNA for the CDR3: TGTGCCAGCTCACCTTCTGGGGAAGGTAATTCACCCCTCCACTTT. Translated: CASSPSGEGNSPLHF. The complete variable domain, with remaining parts taken from reference TRBV18 and TRBJ1-6, reads NAGVMQNPRHLVRRRGQEARLRCSPMKGHSHVYWYRQLPEEGLKFMVYLQKENIIDESGMPKERFSAEFPKEGPSILRIQQVVRGDSAAYFCASSPSGEGNSPLHFGNGTRLTVT.

In nucleotides, the CDR3 is TGTGCCAGCAGTTTTGGTATGGTAAGCAATCAGCCCCAGCATTTT. Translating it yields CASSFGMVSNQPQHF. The chain joins TRBV28 to TRBJ1-5; the D is unclear. The CDR3 runs 15 residues. V lost 3 bases and J lost 1, with 10 bases in between. The germline CDR1 and CDR2 sequences are MDHEN and SYDVKM.

This chain connects TRBV6-5 to TRBJ1-1, with 7 nucleotides matching TRBD1. CDR1 and CDR2 (germline): MNHEY, SVGAGI. The CDR3 extends over 14 amino acids. V shed 6 bases, J shed 3 bases, and the junction held 7 bases outside the gene matches. CDR3 region: CASSLQGWYTEAFF. The CDR3 DNA sequence: TGTGCCAGCAGCTTACAGGGGTGGTACACTGAAGCTTTCTTT.

This sequence joins TRBV7-9 and TRBJ2-1, with 7 bases that match TRBD1. CDR1 SEHNR and CDR2 FQNEAQ come from the germline V gene (reference sequence). CDR3 length: 15 residues. V dropped 4 bases and J dropped 3; count of bases not matched to a gene: 6. CDR3 sequence: CASSSRDRHYNEQFF. The CDR3 DNA reads TGTGCCAGCAGCTCCCGGGACAGACACTACAATGAGCAGTTCTTC. The full variable domain, completed using reference TRBV7-9 and TRBJ2-1, is DTGVSQNPRHKITKRGQNVTFRCDPISEHNRLYWYRQTLGQGPEFLTYFQNEAQLEKSRLLSDRFSAERPKGSFSTLEIQRTEQGDSAMYLCASSSRDRHYNEQFFGPGTRLTVL.

The CDR3 protein is CSAILPHRTKNIQYF. The CDR3, as DNA: TGCAGTGCTATACTTCCCCACCGAACTAAAAACATTCAGTACTTC. V usage is TRBV20-1 and J usage is TRBJ2-4, with D uncertain. Germline V CDR1 and CDR2: DFQATT, SNEGSKA (reference sequence). Trimming took off 4 bases at V and 4 bases at J, with 17 bases between the two ends. The CDR3 loop spans 15 amino acids.

The V gene is TRBV12-3 or TRBV12-4, the J gene TRBJ1-1; D is undetermined. V lost 3 bases and J lost 6, with 14 bases in between. The CDR3 contains 14 residues. CDR3 amino acids: CASSLQSPAAEAFF. For the CDR3, the DNA is TGTGCCAGCAGTTTGCAGTCCCCGGCCGCTGAAGCTTTCTTT.